This T cell receptor beta chain was documented in a study of T cell changes during pregnancy in multiple sclerosis. The data were produced by immunoSEQ multiplex PCR, yet TCRdb's version contains in-frame clones alone and is incomplete. The table lists fewer than 60,000 clones, roughly 91% of them singletons. Trimming at V came to 4 bases and at J to 4 bases, leaving 8 bases not matched to a gene. The CDR3 runs 17 residues. Germline V gives CDR1 SGHRS, CDR2 YFSETQ. The TCR comes from a female donor in good health, enrolled as a control in a pregnancy study. This chain uses TRBV5-1 with TRBJ2-5; TRBD2 matches 15 bases. This specimen consisted of peripheral blood, obtained in the third trimester of pregnancy. The DNA of the CDR3 is TGCGCCAGCAGCCTCGGACTAGCGGGGGGGCTAGGAGAGACCCAGTACTTC. Residues: CASSLGLAGGLGETQYF.